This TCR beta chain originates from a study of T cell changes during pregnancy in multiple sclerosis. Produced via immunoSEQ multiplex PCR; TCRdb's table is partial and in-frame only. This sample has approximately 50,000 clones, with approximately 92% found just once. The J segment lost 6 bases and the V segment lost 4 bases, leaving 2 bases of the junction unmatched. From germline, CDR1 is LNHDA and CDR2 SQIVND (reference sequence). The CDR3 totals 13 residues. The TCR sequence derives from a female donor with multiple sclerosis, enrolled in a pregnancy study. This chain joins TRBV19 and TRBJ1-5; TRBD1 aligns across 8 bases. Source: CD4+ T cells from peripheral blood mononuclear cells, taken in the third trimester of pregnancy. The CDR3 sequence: CASSTDRVQPQHF. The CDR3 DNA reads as TGTGCCAGTAGTACGGACAGGGTTCAGCCCCAGCATTTT.